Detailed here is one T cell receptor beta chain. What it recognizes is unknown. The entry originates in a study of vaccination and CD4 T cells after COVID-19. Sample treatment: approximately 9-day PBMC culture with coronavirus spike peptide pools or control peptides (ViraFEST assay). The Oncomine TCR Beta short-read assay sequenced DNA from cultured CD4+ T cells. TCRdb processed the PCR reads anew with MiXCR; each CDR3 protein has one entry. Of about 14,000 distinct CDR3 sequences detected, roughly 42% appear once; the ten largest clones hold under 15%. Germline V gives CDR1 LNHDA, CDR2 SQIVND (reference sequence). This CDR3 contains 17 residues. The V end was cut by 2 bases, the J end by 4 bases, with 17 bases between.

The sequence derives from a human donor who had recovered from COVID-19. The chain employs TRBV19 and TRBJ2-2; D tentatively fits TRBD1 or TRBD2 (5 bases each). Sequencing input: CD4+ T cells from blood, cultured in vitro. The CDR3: CASSISAGRRITGELFF. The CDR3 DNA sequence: TGTGCCAGTAGTATATCCGCAGGGCGGAGGATCACCGGGGAGCTGTTTTTT.